This record looks at one TCR beta chain sequence and its context. Sequenced by immunoSEQ multiplex PCR; TCRdb stores in-frame clones only, minus some. This table holds 75,000 to 90,000 clones, 70% to 90% found once. Trimming removed 3 bases from V and 5 bases from J, with 16 bases in between. The CDR3 is 16 amino acids. Germline values: CDR1 KGHSH, CDR2 LQKENI. This sample was taken from a study of T cell responses to AZD1222 COVID-19 vaccine. This receptor was obtained from an adult in good health. Specimen: peripheral blood, collected on day 0 of AZD1222 vaccination. This chain links TRBV18 with TRBJ2-2; D tentatively fits TRBD1 or TRBD2 (6 bases each). CDR3 sequence: CASSPGGALSTGELFF. The CDR3 coding sequence is TGTGCCAGCTCACCGGGGGGCGCGTTATCAACCGGGGAGCTGTTTTTT.